The sequence of this TCR beta chain was determined in a study of blood T cell repertoires in COVID-19. Study context: Whether acute or convalescent, the COVID-19 samples came from the United States, Italy and Spain. From T cells, B-cell-depleted T cells, or PBMCs came the material, which was cDNA or gDNA.

V lost 2 bases to trimming and J lost 8 bases, with 16 bases between them. This CDR3 is 14 amino acids long. Germline V gene sequence: CDR1 SQVTM, CDR2 ANQGSEA. Per the original data handling: Amplified reference gene primers provided the basis for estimating nucleated cell counts. Method: immunoSEQ multiplex PCR; TCRdb's copy keeps in-frame clones and lacks some. V and J calls and clone size are given by that table; D and trimming were obtained from the DNA. The sample lists around 180,000 clones, more than 65% occurring once. The chain links TRBV29-1 to TRBJ2-1; a weak D match, TRBD1 (6 bases). Sequencing was carried out using peripheral blood. The clonotype comes from an elderly woman with active or convalescent COVID-19. CDR3 sequence: CSVELQGKGDEQFF. CDR3 sequence (DNA): TGCAGCGTTGAACTACAGGGTAAGGGCGATGAGCAGTTCTTC.